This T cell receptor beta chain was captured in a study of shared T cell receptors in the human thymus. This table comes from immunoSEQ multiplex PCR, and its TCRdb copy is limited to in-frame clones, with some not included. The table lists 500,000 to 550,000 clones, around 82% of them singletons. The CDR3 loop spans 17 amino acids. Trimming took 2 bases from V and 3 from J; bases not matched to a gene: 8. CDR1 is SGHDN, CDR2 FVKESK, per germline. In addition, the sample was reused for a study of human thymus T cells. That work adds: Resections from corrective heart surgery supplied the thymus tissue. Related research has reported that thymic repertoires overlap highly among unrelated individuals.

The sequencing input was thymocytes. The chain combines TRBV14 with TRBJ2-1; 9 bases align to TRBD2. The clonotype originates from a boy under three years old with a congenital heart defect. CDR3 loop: CASSQIGRREGYNEQFF. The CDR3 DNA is TGTGCCAGCAGCCAAATCGGGCGGCGGGAGGGCTACAATGAGCAGTTCTTC.